This entry is about one T cell receptor beta chain. These data belong to a study of cytomegalovirus exposure and HLA in healthy donors. PCR involved 60 Vbeta and 13 Jbeta primers. The assay was immunoSEQ multiplex PCR, and TCRdb's table has in-frame clones only and misses some. The table includes under 200,000 clones, roughly 84% detected once. The clonotype was recovered from a boy aged 5-17 years in good health and CMV-seronegative. The specimen was PBMCs.

As DNA, the CDR3 is TGTGCCGGGACTACCAACACCGGGGAGCTGTTTTTT. It translates to CAGTTNTGELFF. The V call is TRBV7-9, the J call TRBJ2-2, with 7 bases aligning to TRBD2. Germline V lookup: CDR1 SEHNR, CDR2 FQNEAQ (reference sequence). V gave up 11 bases and J gave up 2 bases; unmatched junction bases: 2. CDR3 length equals 12 residues.